The 28 T cell receptor beta chains below come from one sample, sequenced in a study of shared clonotypes between healthy human individuals (dated by TCRdb to the early 2020s). The library was made by the immunoSEQ multiplex PCR assay. TCRdb took this table from immuneACCESS and kept in-frame rearrangements with V and J called. Such tables lack part of the clones; where checked against another copy, unresolved V genes explain under half of the gap, and the rest is unexplained. Recorded for this sample are 850,000 to 1,200,000 clones; about three quarters of them occurred a single time. The ten biggest clones cover approximately 1.5% of the sample. Sequencing was done on a sample of memory CD4+ T cells sorted from blood. The label giving this sample's cell subset or site can be read as: CD45RA-negative fraction. Receptor source: a young man in good health.

CDR3 sequence: CASSEIRGTGKATEAFF. CDR3 sequence (DNA): TGTGCCAGCAGTGAAATACGGGGGACAGGGAAGGCTACTGAAGCTTTCTTT. The rearrangement uses TRBV6-1 and TRBJ1-1, with 9 bases lining up with TRBD1. The length of the CDR3 is 17 residues. Germline CDR1 MNHNS, CDR2 SASEGT. Trimming at V came to 2 bases and at J to 5 bases, leaving 12 bases not matched to a gene.

The chain joins TRBV7-8 to TRBJ2-7, with TRBD1 matching over 8 bases. The J segment lost 7 bases and the V segment lost 5 bases, leaving 13 bases of the junction unmatched. The CDR3 runs 15 residues. Germline loops: CDR1 SGHVS, CDR2 FQNEAQ. The CDR3 sequence is CASSPETGAVGEQYF. The DNA of the CDR3 is TGTGCCAGCAGCCCCGAGACAGGGGCGGTTGGAGAGCAGTACTTC.

As DNA, the CDR3 is TGTGCCAGCAGCTTCGAAAGGCAAGAGACCCAGTACTTC. Residues: CASSFERQETQYF. The V call is TRBV5-4, the J call TRBJ2-5; D not resolved. Per the germline V gene, CDR1 is SGHNT and CDR2 is YYREEE (reference sequence). V was pared by 2 bases and J by 2 bases, with 7 bases between. The CDR3 extends over 13 amino acids.

This chain uses TRBV6-5 with TRBJ1-2, with a weak D call TRBD1 (6 bases). CDR3 length: 15 amino acids. The ends were cut back, 6 bases at V and 6 bases at J, with 20 bases in the middle. Germline CDR1 MNHEY, CDR2 SVGAGI. The CDR3 region has the DNA TGTGCCAGCAGGGTCGCGGATAAGGGGGTGGATGGCTACACCTTC. Its protein is CASRVADKGVDGYTF.

The chain joins TRBV7-8 to TRBJ2-2, with D perhaps matching TRBD1 (6 bases). The CDR3 sequence is 17 residues long. V lost 5 bases and J 2 bases, leaving 18 bases between the germline ends. The germline CDR1 and CDR2 sequences are SGHVS and FQNEAQ. The CDR3 spells CASSGPRQVLNTGELFF. In DNA, the CDR3 is TGTGCCAGCAGCGGCCCTAGACAGGTGCTTAACACCGGGGAGCTGTTTTTT.

The chain combines TRBV9 with TRBJ1-2; 8 bases match TRBD1. This CDR3 has 15 amino acids. Looked up from germline, CDR1 is SGDLS and CDR2 is YYNGEE. V dropped 3 bases and J dropped 4; count of bases not matched to a gene: 8. Written as DNA, the CDR3 is TGTGCCAGCAGCGGGGGACAGGATGCTGGCTATGGCTACACCTTC. Protein product: CASSGGQDAGYGYTF.

The rearrangement links TRBV5-1 to TRBJ2-7; the match to TRBD2 covers 11 bases. This CDR3 spans 18 amino acids. In germline, CDR1 is SGHRS, CDR2 YFSETQ. The V segment lost 4 bases and the J segment 3 bases; nucleotides outside the gene matches: 15. The CDR3 spells CASSLVGSGGAYRYEQYF. The CDR3 nucleotides read TGCGCCAGCAGCCTGGTGGGTAGCGGGGGGGCCTATCGCTACGAGCAGTACTTC. Looking up the rest from reference TRBV5-1 and TRBJ2-7 gives the full variable domain: KAGVTQTPRYLIKTRGQQVTLSCSPISGHRSVSWYQQTPGQGLQFLFEYFSETQRNKGNFPGRFSGRQFSNSRSEMNVSTLELGDSALYLCASSLVGSGGAYRYEQYFGPGTRLTVT.

The chain's CDR3 is CASSLDSGAARQYF. In nucleotides, the CDR3 is TGTGCCAGCAGCTTAGACAGCGGGGCAGCCCGGCAGTACTTC. The chain couples TRBV7-2 to TRBJ2-7, with 7 nucleotides matching TRBD2. V gave up 1 base and J gave up 9 bases; unmatched junction bases: 9. The CDR3 has 14 residues. Germline assignment: CDR1 SGHTA and CDR2 FQGNSA. Based on the CDR3 plus reference TRBV7-2 and TRBJ2-7, the full variable domain is GAGVSQSPSNKVTEKGKDVELRCDPISGHTALYWYRQSLGQGLEFLIYFQGNSAPDKSGLPSDRFSAERTGGSVSTLTIQRTQQEDSAVYLCASSLDSGAARQYFGPGTRLTVT.

V and J are TRBV7-9 and TRBJ2-3, with D perhaps being TRBD1 or TRBD2 (5 bases each). The CDR3 is made up of 14 amino acids. CDR1 is SEHNR, CDR2 FQNEAQ, per germline (reference sequence). Trimming removed 4 bases from V and 4 bases from J, with 12 bases in between. The CDR3 is CASSWDLLSDTQYF. The CDR3 DNA follows: TGTGCCAGCAGCTGGGACCTCTTGTCAGATACGCAGTATTTT. The entire variable domain, with the rest obtained from reference TRBV7-9 and TRBJ2-3, is as follows: DTGVSQNPRHKITKRGQNVTFRCDPISEHNRLYWYRQTLGQGPEFLTYFQNEAQLEKSRLLSDRFSAERPKGSFSTLEIQRTEQGDSAMYLCASSWDLLSDTQYFGPGTRLTVL.

This clone appeared many times. The gene calls are TRBV5-1 and TRBJ2-1, with 11 bases aligning to TRBD2. The germline V gene has CDR1 SGHRS and CDR2 YFSETQ. V was clipped by 0 bases and J by 9 bases; unmatched bases: 8. The CDR3 has 16 amino acids. CDR3 region: CASSLVTSGNVGEQFF. The CDR3 DNA follows: TGCGCCAGCAGCTTGGTGACTAGCGGGAACGTTGGTGAGCAGTTCTTC.

This clone was found many times. CDR3 protein: CASSQAASGRNEQFF. As DNA, the CDR3 is TGCGCCAGCAGCCAAGCTGCGAGCGGGAGGAATGAGCAGTTCTTC. The chain joins TRBV4-1 to TRBJ2-1, with TRBD2 matching 9 bases. CDR1 is MGHRA, CDR2 YSYEKL, per germline. V shed 1 base and J 7 bases; nucleotides not matched to a gene: 5. The CDR3 loop spans 15 amino acids.

This clone was picked up one time. The chain has TRBV7-8 and TRBJ1-4; D gene unclear. Trimming took 5 bases from V and 4 from J, leaving 14 bases between them. The CDR3 spans 15 residues. The germline V gene encodes CDR1 SGHVS and CDR2 FQNEAQ. The CDR3 DNA follows: TGTGCCAGCAGCAGCGCGGGCGGACTTAATGAAAAACTGTTTTTT. Translation gives CASSSAGGLNEKLFF.

This chain uses TRBV19 with TRBJ1-1; no clear D gene. Trimming removed 5 bases from V and 1 base from J, with 8 bases in between. This CDR3 comprises 13 residues. The germline V gene encodes CDR1 LNHDA and CDR2 SQIVND (reference sequence). CDR3: CASSVGWNTEAFF. The CDR3 nucleotides are TGTGCCAGTAGTGTTGGGTGGAACACTGAAGCTTTCTTT.

The J gene is TRBJ2-4, the V gene TRBV6-6; 7 nucleotides align to TRBD1. This CDR3 comprises 15 residues. Germline trimming cut 5 bases from V and 4 bases from J; bases unmatched to any gene: 8. Germline V lookup: CDR1 MNHNY, CDR2 SVGAGI (reference sequence). The CDR3 DNA follows: TGTGCCAGCAGTGGCACAGGGGCCGGGAAAAACATTCAGTACTTC. This gives the protein CASSGTGAGKNIQYF.

This clone has only one observation. The J gene is TRBJ1-2, the V gene TRBV4-2, with D possibly matching TRBD1 (5 bases). Germline V gives CDR1 LGHNA, CDR2 YNFKEQ. The CDR3 spans 13 residues. Trimming pared 3 bases from V and 8 bases from J, leaving 13 bases between. CDR3 residues: CASSQPPGEGYTF. Written as DNA, the CDR3 is TGTGCCAGCAGCCAGCCACCGGGGGAGGGCTACACCTTC.

The CDR3 DNA is TGTGCCAGCAGTTACGGCGGAGAGAGCACAGATACGCAGTATTTT. Residues: CASSYGGESTDTQYF. The chain combines TRBV6-5 with TRBJ2-3; no reliable D call. Germline CDR1 and CDR2: MNHEY and SVGAGI. CDR3 length equals 15 residues. Trimming took off 2 bases at V and 0 bases at J, with 9 bases between the two ends.

In its sample, this clone was seen a few times. The chain recombines TRBV7-2 with TRBJ2-3; D is unclear. The V gene's germline CDR1 is SGHTA and CDR2 FQGNSA. The CDR3 is made up of 15 amino acids. V dropped 1 base and J dropped 4 bases, with 12 bases sitting between them. CDR3 sequence: CASSLGIAGADTQYF. Here the CDR3 DNA reads TGTGCCAGCAGCTTAGGGATAGCTGGTGCAGATACGCAGTATTTT.

CDR3 sequence: CASSLGLDSPLHF. The CDR3 DNA reads TGTGCCAGCAGCTTAGGGTTAGATTCACCCCTCCACTTT. The V gene is TRBV11-2, the J gene TRBJ1-6; D is uncertain. Germline CDR1 reads SGHAT; CDR2 reads FQNNGV. The CDR3 contains 13 residues. V lost 1 base, J lost 8 bases, and 6 bases lay in between.

The chain uses TRBV9 and TRBJ2-1, with TRBD2 identical over 10 bases. Germline trimming cut 0 bases from V and 3 bases from J; bases unmatched to any gene: 6. CDR3 length: 17 residues. Germline values: CDR1 SGDLS, CDR2 YYNGEE. The CDR3 loop is CASSVALAGTGYNEQFF. In DNA, the CDR3 is TGTGCCAGCAGCGTAGCACTAGCGGGAACGGGCTACAATGAGCAGTTCTTC.

The chain employs TRBV11-2 and TRBJ1-4; D uncertain. Trimming shortened V by 3 bases and J by 4 bases, and 9 bases separated the two germline ends. The CDR3 extends over 14 amino acids. Germline CDR1 reads SGHAT; CDR2 reads FQNNGV. This CDR3 reads CASSFRGYNEKLFF. The CDR3 nucleotides are TGTGCCAGCAGCTTCCGAGGATATAATGAAAAACTGTTTTTT. The whole variable domain, remainder taken from reference TRBV11-2 and TRBJ1-4, is EAGVAQSPRYKIIEKRQSVAFWCNPISGHATLYWYQQILGQGPKLLIQFQNNGVVDDSQLPKDRFSAERLKGVDSTLKIQPAKLEDSAVYLCASSFRGYNEKLFFGSGTQLSVL.

The chain is built from TRBV5-1 and TRBJ2-7, with D possibly matching TRBD2 (5 bases). Germline loops: CDR1 SGHRS, CDR2 YFSETQ. There are 15 residues in the CDR3. V dropped 1 base and J dropped 6 bases, with 17 bases sitting between them. The CDR3 region is CASSLNGHAGGEQYF. The CDR3 coding sequence is TGCGCCAGCAGCTTGAACGGCCATGCTGGAGGCGAGCAGTACTTC. Looking up the rest from reference TRBV5-1 and TRBJ2-7 gives the full variable domain: KAGVTQTPRYLIKTRGQQVTLSCSPISGHRSVSWYQQTPGQGLQFLFEYFSETQRNKGNFPGRFSGRQFSNSRSEMNVSTLELGDSALYLCASSLNGHAGGEQYFGPGTRLTVT.

This rearrangement joins TRBV28 to TRBJ2-5; 13 nucleotides match TRBD2. The V and J ends lost 4 bases and 0 bases, in that order; junction bases with no gene match: 14. The CDR3 spans 20 residues. The germline gives CDR1 MDHEN, CDR2 SYDVKM. CDR3 loop: CASSWIIGLAGVYHQETQYF. CDR3 nucleotides: TGTGCCAGCAGTTGGATCATAGGACTAGCGGGGGTGTACCACCAAGAGACCCAGTACTTC.

The chain recombines TRBV7-6 with TRBJ2-3; 7 bases fit TRBD2. Trimming removed 1 base from V and 3 bases from J; junction bases left unmatched: 4. Looked up from germline, CDR1 is SGHVS and CDR2 is FNYEAQ. The CDR3 has 15 residues. In DNA form, the CDR3 reads TGTGCCAGCAGCTTAGTATGGGGGGGTACAGATACGCAGTATTTT. It specifies CASSLVWGGTDTQYF.

The chain is built from TRBV15 and TRBJ1-1, with D maybe TRBD1 (6 bases). Deletions cut 6 bases from V and 6 bases from J, with 11 bases between. The V gene's germline CDR1 is LNHNV and CDR2 YYDKDF (reference sequence). The CDR3 is 12 amino acids. CDR3 nucleotide sequence: TGTGCCACCAGTGCCGGGACACCTGAAGCTTTCTTT. Protein product: CATSAGTPEAFF.

The chain has TRBV28 and TRBJ2-5, with D unclear. CDR3 length: 14 amino acids. The germline V gene encodes CDR1 MDHEN and CDR2 SYDVKM. Trimming pared 6 bases from V and 1 base from J, leaving 12 bases between. The CDR3 here is CASSPWRSQETQYF. The CDR3 nucleotides read TGTGCCAGCAGCCCCTGGCGGAGCCAAGAGACCCAGTACTTC.

The chain recombines TRBV30 with TRBJ1-2, with 11 bases matching TRBD1. CDR1 is GTSNPN and CDR2 is SVGIG in the germline V gene (reference sequence). CDR3 length equals 14 residues. The ends lost 1 base at V and 7 bases at J; junction bases unmatched: 5. In DNA, the CDR3 is TGTGCCTGGAGTGATGGACAGGGGGCAATTGGCTACACCTTC. Protein: CAWSDGQGAIGYTF.

This clone came up once. The chain carries TRBV6-5 and TRBJ1-4, with a possible D match to TRBD1 (5 bases). The ends were cut back, 0 bases at V and 14 bases at J, with 16 bases in the middle. This CDR3 is 14 amino acids long. The germline CDR1 and CDR2 sequences are MNHEY and SVGAGI. CDR3 coding DNA: TGTGCCAGCAGTTACTCGGGGGGGAGGGAGACGCTGTTTTTT. Translated, it gives CASSYSGGRETLFF.

The rearrangement uses TRBV29-1 and TRBJ1-1; D is unclear. Trimming left V 6 bases short and J 12 bases short, with 20 bases between. The CDR3 is 12 residues long. Germline CDR1 and CDR2: SQVTM and ANQGSEA. The CDR3 DNA is TGCAGCGTCGAAAAGGGCGAGAAGATGCCTTTCTTT. Its protein product is CSVEKGEKMPFF.